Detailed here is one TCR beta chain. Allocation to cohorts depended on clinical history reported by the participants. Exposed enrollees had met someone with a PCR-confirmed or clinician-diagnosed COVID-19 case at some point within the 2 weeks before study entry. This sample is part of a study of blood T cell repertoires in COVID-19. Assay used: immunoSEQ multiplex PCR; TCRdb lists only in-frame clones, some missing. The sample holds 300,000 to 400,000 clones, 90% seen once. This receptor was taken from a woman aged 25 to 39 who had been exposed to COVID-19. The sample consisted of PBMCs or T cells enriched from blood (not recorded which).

The DNA for the CDR3 is TGTGCCACCAGCGATTGGGGACAGAATGAAAAACTGTTTTTT. Translating it yields CATSDWGQNEKLFF. This chain links TRBV15 with TRBJ1-4, with 7 bases lining up with TRBD1. With V trimmed by 5 bases and J by 5 bases, 5 bases remained unmatched. Germline CDR1 and CDR2: LNHNV and YYDKDF (reference sequence). The CDR3 covers 14 residues.